This is a list of T cell receptor beta chains from one sample in a study of tumor-infiltrating lymphocytes in localized non-small cell lung cancer. Measured with immunoSEQ multiplex PCR; TCRdb has only the in-frame clones, and not every one. The table records approximately 12,000 clones, roughly 76% of them present only once. Source material: uninvolved lung tissue not adjacent to the tumor. These receptors were obtained from a human donor with non-small cell lung cancer. Each CDR3 is given with its conserved first and last residue. A D gene is named only where the DNA matches it firmly. Only some rows state a clone size, as once, few, many or a class for expanded clones.

CDR3 length: 19; D gene: TRBD2; V gene: TRBV10-3; J gene: TRBJ2-2; clone size: -; CDR3 DNA: TGTGCCATCAGTGAGTCGCGATATCCGGGACTAGCGGGAGCTGGGGAGCTGTTTTTT; CDR3 protein: CAISESRYPGLAGAGELFF
CDR3 length: 15; D gene: TRBD2; V gene: TRBV7-3; J gene: TRBJ2-1; clone size: -; CDR3 DNA: TGTGCCAGCAGCTTGGGGACTAGCAGCTACAATGAGCAGTTCTTC; CDR3 protein: CASSLGTSSYNEQFF
CDR3 length: 17; D gene: TRBD2; V gene: TRBV5-4; J gene: TRBJ2-3; clone size: -; CDR3 DNA: TGTGCCAGCAGCCCTGGGACTAGCGGGAGGGCAGAAGATACGCAGTATTTT; CDR3 protein: CASSPGTSGRAEDTQYF
CDR3 length: 14; D gene: TRBD2; V gene: TRBV28; J gene: TRBJ2-7; clone size: -; CDR3 DNA: TGTGCCAGCAGTTTACCGCGGGAGGGCCGCGAGCAGTACTTC; CDR3 protein: CASSLPREGREQYF
CDR3 length: 11; D gene: -; V gene: TRBV7-2; J gene: TRBJ2-1; clone size: -; CDR3 DNA: TGTGCCAGCAGCTTCTACAATGAGCAGTTCTTC; CDR3 protein: CASSFYNEQFF
CDR3 length: 14; D gene: -; V gene: TRBV11-2; J gene: TRBJ2-1; clone size: -; CDR3 DNA: TGTGCCAGCAGCTTAGGGGCCCCGGAGCGTGAGCAGTTCTTC; CDR3 protein: CASSLGAPEREQFF
CDR3 length: 14; D gene: TRBD1; V gene: TRBV7-2; J gene: TRBJ1-1; clone size: few; CDR3 DNA: TGTGCCAGCAGCTTGGACAGGGCGAACACTGAAGCTTTCTTT; CDR3 protein: CASSLDRANTEAFF
CDR3 length: 16; D gene: -; V gene: TRBV4-2; J gene: TRBJ2-3; clone size: -; CDR3 DNA: TGTGCCAGCAGCCAAGATATGACGGGAGAGGGGGATACGCAGTATTTT; CDR3 protein: CASSQDMTGEGDTQYF
CDR3 length: 15; D gene: -; V gene: TRBV7-3; J gene: TRBJ2-5; clone size: -; CDR3 DNA: TGTGCCAGCAGCTTAGGGGTGACAGGGAGGGAGACCCAGTACTTC; CDR3 protein: CASSLGVTGRETQYF
CDR3 length: 18; D gene: TRBD2; V gene: TRBV11-2; J gene: TRBJ2-3; clone size: -; CDR3 DNA: TGTGCCAGCAGCCCTCGTGGGGGGACTAGCAAAGGCACAGATACGCAGTATTTT; CDR3 protein: CASSPRGGTSKGTDTQYF
CDR3 length: 11; D gene: -; V gene: TRBV2; J gene: TRBJ1-1; clone size: -; CDR3 DNA: TGTGCCAGCAGGAGTTACACTGAAGCTTTCTTT; CDR3 protein: CASRSYTEAFF
CDR3 length: 13; D gene: -; V gene: TRBV27; J gene: TRBJ2-2; clone size: -; CDR3 DNA: TGTGCCAGCAGTTTATGGGGGAACGGGGAGCTGTTTTTT; CDR3 protein: CASSLWGNGELFF
CDR3 length: 12; D gene: -; V gene: TRBV2; J gene: TRBJ1-1; clone size: -; CDR3 DNA: TGTGCCAGCAGTCAGGGGAACACTGAAGCTTTCTTT; CDR3 protein: CASSQGNTEAFF
CDR3 length: 14; D gene: TRBD1; V gene: TRBV6-5; J gene: TRBJ1-2; clone size: -; CDR3 DNA: TGTGCCAGCAGATTTAGACAGGGACACTATGGCTACACCTTC; CDR3 protein: CASRFRQGHYGYTF
CDR3 length: 13; D gene: -; V gene: TRBV5-6; J gene: TRBJ2-2; clone size: -; CDR3 DNA: TGTGCCAGCAGCCGGAAGAACACCGGGGAGCTGTTTTTT; CDR3 protein: CASSRKNTGELFF
CDR3 length: 15; D gene: TRBD2; V gene: TRBV29-1; J gene: TRBJ2-1; clone size: few; CDR3 DNA: TGCAGCGCCGCAGGGACTAGCGGGAGAGATGGTGAGCAGTTCTTC; CDR3 protein: CSAAGTSGRDGEQFF
CDR3 length: 13; D gene: -; V gene: TRBV6-5; J gene: TRBJ1-2; clone size: few; CDR3 DNA: TGTGCCAGCAGTTACAACCACCAATATGGCTACACCTTC; CDR3 protein: CASSYNHQYGYTF